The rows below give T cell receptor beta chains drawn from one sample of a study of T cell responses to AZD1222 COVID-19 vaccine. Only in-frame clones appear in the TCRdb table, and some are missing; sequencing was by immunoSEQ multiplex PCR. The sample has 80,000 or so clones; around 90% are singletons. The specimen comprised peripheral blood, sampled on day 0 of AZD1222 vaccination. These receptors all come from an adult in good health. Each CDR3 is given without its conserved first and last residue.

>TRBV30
AWSPGWSGELF
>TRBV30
AWGSPFTEAF
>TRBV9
ASSAPSGGATAGELF
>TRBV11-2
ASRMEAGEQY
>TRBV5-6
ASSLVQGGYEQY
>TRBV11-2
ASSRNGKRAYGYT
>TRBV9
ASSVATGSSGNTIY
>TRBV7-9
ASSSPMGQGNEKLF
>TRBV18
ASSPGGRAKSTGELF
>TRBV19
ASSILGTEAF
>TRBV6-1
ASSEPGQGGGNTIY
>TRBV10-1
ASSGQGYYNEQF
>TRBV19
ASSIAILGYT
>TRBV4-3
ASSQELAGVYNEQF
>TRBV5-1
ASSPDPGYGYT
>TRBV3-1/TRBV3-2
ASSLPDSLNNEQF
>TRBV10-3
AISRGQGPQH
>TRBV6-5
ASTLGPSEAF
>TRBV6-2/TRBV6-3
ASSTRTGGGYT
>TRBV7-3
ASSLSPGDEQF
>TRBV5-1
ASSTRGLEGYT
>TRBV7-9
ASSLSAEANYGYT
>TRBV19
ASSIGRRGRNNYGYT
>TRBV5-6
ASSARTQKRKGYT
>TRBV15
ATSREQGNSNQPQH
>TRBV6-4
ASSEAGGPNEQF
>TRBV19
ASSANNQPQH
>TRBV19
ASSTGGRGTNQPQH
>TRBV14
ASSQGGRGYGYT
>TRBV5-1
ASSWVRGSGNTEAF
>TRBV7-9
ASARGAGNSDQPQH
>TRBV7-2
ASSGQGNQPQH
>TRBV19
AQPPGVQNSQGYT
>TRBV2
ATLRQGALGYGYT